This entry lists 8 T cell receptor beta chains sequenced from one sample in a study of blood T cell repertoires in COVID-19. Measured with immunoSEQ multiplex PCR; TCRdb has only the in-frame clones, and not every one. The table shows about 170,000 clones, with around 80% occurring only once. Sequencing was carried out using peripheral blood. All receptors derive from a woman between 70 and 85 years old who had recovered from COVID-19.

This clone appeared once. V and J are TRBV13 and TRBJ1-6, with D perhaps TRBD1 (5 bases). CDR1 and CDR2 from the germline V gene are PRHDT and FYEKMQ (reference sequence). CDR3 length equals 15 residues. The V gene lost 3 bases and the J gene lost 5 bases, with 11 bases spanning the gap. The CDR3 sequence: CASSLGRGDNSPLHF. For the CDR3, the DNA is TGTGCCAGCAGCTTGGGCCGGGGGGATAATTCACCCCTCCACTTT.

This rearrangement joins TRBV28 to TRBJ2-1, with 9 positions matching TRBD2. The CDR3 has 16 residues. With V trimmed by 4 bases and J by 6 bases, 10 bases remained unmatched. Germline CDR1 MDHEN, CDR2 SYDVKM. CDR3 nucleotide sequence: TGTGCCAGCAGTTCCTGGGCCGGGACTAGCTCCAATGAGCAGTTCTTC. Protein product: CASSSWAGTSSNEQFF.

This clone was seen a single time. In nucleotides, the CDR3 is TGTGCCAGCAGCCGAGCTGGTGAGCAGTTCTTC. Protein sequence: CASSRAGEQFF. The chain carries TRBV9 and TRBJ2-1; D not certain. Trimming removed 4 bases at V and 9 bases at J, with 8 bases between. Germline V gives CDR1 SGDLS, CDR2 YYNGEE. This CDR3 is built from 11 residues.

The chain links TRBV7-2 to TRBJ1-1; TRBD1 agrees at 12 bases. The CDR3 is 17 residues long. The germline V gene has CDR1 SGHTA and CDR2 FQGNSA. The junction had 7 bases not matched to a gene; V was cut back by 5 bases and J by 0 bases. The CDR3 DNA reads as TGTGCCAGCAGCCCGCCGGGACAGGGGGCGGTGAACACTGAAGCTTTCTTT. Translating gives CASSPPGQGAVNTEAFF.

The gene calls are TRBV3-1 (or the pseudogene TRBV3-2) and TRBJ1-1; possibly TRBD1 for D (5 bases). The germline V gene encodes CDR1 LGHDT and CDR2 YNNKEL (reference sequence). With 10 bases removed from V and 0 bases from J, the gap between germline ends came to 15 bases. The CDR3 has 14 amino acids. The DNA for the CDR3 is TGTGCCACCACCAATCGGGGGTTGAACACTGAAGCTTTCTTT. Translated, it gives CATTNRGLNTEAFF.

This chain connects TRBV11-2 to TRBJ2-5, with 12 bases matching TRBD2. V trimming: 5 bases; J trimming: 4 bases; junction bases outside the gene matches: 5. This CDR3 region has 15 residues. Germline values: CDR1 SGHAT, CDR2 FQNNGV. In nucleotides, the CDR3 is TGTGCCAGCAGCCCACCGGGACTAGCGGGAGAGACCCAGTACTTC. Amino acid sequence: CASSPPGLAGETQYF.

The V and J genes are TRBV5-1 and TRBJ2-5, with D possibly being TRBD2 (5 bases). Trimming stripped 1 base from V and 5 bases from J, with 12 bases between. The CDR3 totals 14 residues. Germline-derived CDR1 and CDR2 are SGHRS and YFSETQ. CDR3 loop: CASSLPGVTETQYF. DNA of the CDR3: TGCGCCAGCAGCTTGCCCGGGGTTACGGAGACCCAGTACTTC.

This sequence joins TRBV7-2 and TRBJ2-7; a possible D gene is TRBD2 (6 bases). Germline CDR1 is SGHTA and CDR2 is FQGNSA. CDR3 length: 17 residues. The V and J ends lost 1 base and 7 bases respectively, with 23 bases between them. This CDR3 is CASSLEGLTGLAGEQYF. The CDR3 nucleotides are TGTGCCAGCAGCTTAGAGGGTCTTACGGGTCTTGCGGGGGAGCAGTACTTC.